The present entry profiles one TCR beta chain with its context. Its target is not known. These data come from a study of T cell responses to AZD1222 COVID-19 vaccine. Method: immunoSEQ multiplex PCR; TCRdb's copy keeps in-frame clones and lacks some. There are approximately 130,000 clones in the sample; roughly 93% occur only once, and approximately 3.1% lies in the top ten. With V trimmed by 6 bases and J by 4 bases, 8 bases remained unmatched. The germline gives CDR1 MNHEY, CDR2 SVGAGI. The CDR3 covers 15 residues. Findings and caveats of the study: With dominance at 160-218 and 743-854, vaccine-associated CD4 TCRs spanned spike.

Here the sequenced sample was peripheral blood, taken on day 0 of AZD1222 vaccination. The chain has TRBV6-5 and TRBJ2-3; 9 positions match TRBD2. The clonotype was recovered from an adult in good health. CDR3 coding DNA: TGTGCCAGCAGGACTAGCGGACCTGGGGCAGATACGCAGTATTTT. As protein: CASRTSGPGADTQYF.